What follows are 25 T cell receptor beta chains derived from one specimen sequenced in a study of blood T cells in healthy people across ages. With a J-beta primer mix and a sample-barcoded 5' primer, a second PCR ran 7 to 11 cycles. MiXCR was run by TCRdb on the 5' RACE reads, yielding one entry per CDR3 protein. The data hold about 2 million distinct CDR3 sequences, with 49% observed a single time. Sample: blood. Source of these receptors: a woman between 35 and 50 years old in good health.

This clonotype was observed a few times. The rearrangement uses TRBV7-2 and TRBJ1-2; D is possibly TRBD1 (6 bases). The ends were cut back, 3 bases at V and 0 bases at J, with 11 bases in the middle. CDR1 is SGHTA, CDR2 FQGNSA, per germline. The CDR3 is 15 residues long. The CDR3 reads CASSFQGLANYGYTF. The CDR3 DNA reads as TGTGCCAGCAGCTTTCAGGGGCTAGCTAACTATGGCTACACCTTC.

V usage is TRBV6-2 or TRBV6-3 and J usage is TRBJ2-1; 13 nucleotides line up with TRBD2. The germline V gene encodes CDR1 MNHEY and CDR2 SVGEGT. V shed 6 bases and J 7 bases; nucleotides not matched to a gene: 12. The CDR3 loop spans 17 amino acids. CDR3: CASRPNLGLAGINEQFF. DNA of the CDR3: TGTGCCAGCAGACCCAACCTGGGACTAGCGGGGATTAATGAGCAGTTCTTC.

The CDR3 DNA reads TGTGCCAGCGCGATAGGAACAGGGGCCTACAATGAGCAGTTCTTC. Its translation: CASAIGTGAYNEQFF. The V and J genes are TRBV6-2 or TRBV6-3 and TRBJ2-1; 7 bases align to TRBD1. Germline V gene sequence: CDR1 MNHEY, CDR2 SVGEGT. This CDR3 contains 15 residues. V was clipped by 8 bases and J by 2 bases; unmatched bases: 9.

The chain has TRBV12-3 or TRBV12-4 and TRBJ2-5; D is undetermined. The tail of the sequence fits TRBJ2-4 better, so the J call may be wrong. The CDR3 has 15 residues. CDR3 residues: CASSLRGEVKNIQYF. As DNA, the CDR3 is TGTGCCAGCAGTCTCCGTGGAGAAGTCAAAAACATTCAGTACTTC.

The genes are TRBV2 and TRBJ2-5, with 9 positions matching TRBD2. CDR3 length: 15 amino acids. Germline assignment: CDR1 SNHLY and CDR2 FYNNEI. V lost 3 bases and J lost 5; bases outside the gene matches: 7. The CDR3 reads CASSEGLAGSETQYF. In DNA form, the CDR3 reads TGTGCCAGCAGTGAGGGGCTAGCGGGGTCCGAGACCCAGTACTTC.

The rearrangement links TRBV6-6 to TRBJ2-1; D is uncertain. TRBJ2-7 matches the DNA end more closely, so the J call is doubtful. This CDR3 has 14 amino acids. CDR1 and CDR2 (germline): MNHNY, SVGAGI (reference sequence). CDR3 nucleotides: TGTGCCAGCGGTCCTCCCGGCAGGAATAATGAGCAGTACTTC. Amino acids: CASGPPGRNNEQYF.

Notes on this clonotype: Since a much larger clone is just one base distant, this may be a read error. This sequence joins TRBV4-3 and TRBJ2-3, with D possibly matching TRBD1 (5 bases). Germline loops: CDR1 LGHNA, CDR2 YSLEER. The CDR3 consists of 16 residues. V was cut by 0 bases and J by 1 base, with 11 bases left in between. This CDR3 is CASSQEVVGRTDTQYF. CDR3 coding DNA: TGCGCCAGCAGCCAAGAGGTCGTGGGGCGCACAGATACGCAGTATTTT.

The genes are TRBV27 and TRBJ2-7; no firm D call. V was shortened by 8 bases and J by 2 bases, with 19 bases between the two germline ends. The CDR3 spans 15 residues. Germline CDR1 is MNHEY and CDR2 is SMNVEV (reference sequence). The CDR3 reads CASGTESTRAYEQYF. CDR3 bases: TGTGCCAGCGGAACAGAGTCCACGCGCGCCTACGAGCAGTACTTC.

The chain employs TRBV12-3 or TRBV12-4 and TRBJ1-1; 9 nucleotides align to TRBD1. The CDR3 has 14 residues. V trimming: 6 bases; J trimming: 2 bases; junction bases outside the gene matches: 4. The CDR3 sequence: CASRQGQGNTEAFF. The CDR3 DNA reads TGTGCCAGCAGGCAGGGACAGGGCAACACTGAAGCTTTCTTT.

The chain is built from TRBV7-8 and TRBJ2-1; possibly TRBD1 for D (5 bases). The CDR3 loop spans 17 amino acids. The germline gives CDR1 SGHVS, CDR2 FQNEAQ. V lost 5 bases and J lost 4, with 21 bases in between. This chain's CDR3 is CASSQNPVRVVYNEQFF. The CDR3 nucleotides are TGTGCCAGCAGCCAAAATCCTGTCAGGGTGGTTTACAATGAGCAGTTCTTC.

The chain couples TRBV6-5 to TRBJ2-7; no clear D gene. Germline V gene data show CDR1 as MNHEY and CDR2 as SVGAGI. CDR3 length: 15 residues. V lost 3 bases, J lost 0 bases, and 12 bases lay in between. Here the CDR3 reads CASSYRGSSSYEQYF. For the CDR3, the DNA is TGTGCCAGCAGTTATCGAGGTTCGAGCTCCTACGAGCAGTACTTC.

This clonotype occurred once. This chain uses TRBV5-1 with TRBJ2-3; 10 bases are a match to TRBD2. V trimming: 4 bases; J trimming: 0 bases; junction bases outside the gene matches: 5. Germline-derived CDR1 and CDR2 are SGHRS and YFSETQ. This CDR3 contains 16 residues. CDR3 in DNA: TGCGCCAGCAGCCTACAACTAGCGGGGAGCACAGATACGCAGTATTTT. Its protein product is CASSLQLAGSTDTQYF. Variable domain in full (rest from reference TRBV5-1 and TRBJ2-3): KAGVTQTPRYLIKTRGQQVTLSCSPISGHRSVSWYQQTPGQGLQFLFEYFSETQRNKGNFPGRFSGRQFSNSRSEMNVSTLELGDSALYLCASSLQLAGSTDTQYFGPGTRLTVL.

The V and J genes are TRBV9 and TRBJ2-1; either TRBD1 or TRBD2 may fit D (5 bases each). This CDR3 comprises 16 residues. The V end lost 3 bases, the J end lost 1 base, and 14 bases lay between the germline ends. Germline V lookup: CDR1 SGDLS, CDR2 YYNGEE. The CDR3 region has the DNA TGTGCCAGCAGCGGGGGGACGGACCCATCCTACAATGAGCAGTTCTTC. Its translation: CASSGGTDPSYNEQFF.

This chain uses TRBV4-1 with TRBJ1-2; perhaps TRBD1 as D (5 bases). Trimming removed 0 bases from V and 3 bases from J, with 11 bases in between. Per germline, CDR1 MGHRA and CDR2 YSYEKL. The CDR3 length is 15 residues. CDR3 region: CASSQDPGRHYGYTF. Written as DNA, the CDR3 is TGCGCCAGCAGCCAAGATCCAGGGCGTCACTATGGCTACACCTTC.

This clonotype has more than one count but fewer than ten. CDR3 nucleotide sequence: TGTGCCAGCAGCACCGCGGCTGAAGCTTTCTTT. This codes for CASSTAAEAFF. V gene TRBV7-9 combines with J gene TRBJ1-1; no reliable D call. Per germline, CDR1 SEHNR and CDR2 FQNEAQ (reference sequence). The CDR3 totals 11 residues. Trimming removed 5 bases from V and 6 bases from J, with 7 bases in between.

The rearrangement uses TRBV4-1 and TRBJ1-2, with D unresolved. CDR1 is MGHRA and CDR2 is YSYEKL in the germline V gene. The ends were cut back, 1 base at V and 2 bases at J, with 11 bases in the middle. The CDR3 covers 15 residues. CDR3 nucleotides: TGCGCCAGCAGCCAAGCGAATCCGCCGAACTATGGCTACACCTTC. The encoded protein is CASSQANPPNYGYTF.

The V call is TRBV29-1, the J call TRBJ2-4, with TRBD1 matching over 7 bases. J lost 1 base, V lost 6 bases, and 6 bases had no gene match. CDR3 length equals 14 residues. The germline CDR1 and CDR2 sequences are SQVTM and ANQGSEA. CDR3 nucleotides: TGCAGCGTGGGGCCCAGGGGGGCCAAAAACATTCAGTACTTC. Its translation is CSVGPRGAKNIQYF.

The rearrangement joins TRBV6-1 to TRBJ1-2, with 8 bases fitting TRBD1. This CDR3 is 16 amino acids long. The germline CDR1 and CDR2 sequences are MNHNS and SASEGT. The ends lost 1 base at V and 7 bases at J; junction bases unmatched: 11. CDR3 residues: CASSEGAGGRASGYTF. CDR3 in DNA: TGTGCCAGCAGTGAAGGCGCAGGGGGCAGAGCCTCTGGCTACACCTTC.

CDR3 region: CSADPDSTDTQYF. The CDR3 DNA sequence: TGCAGTGCTGATCCCGACAGCACAGATACGCAGTATTTT. The gene calls are TRBV20-1 and TRBJ2-3; D gene ambiguous. The CDR3 covers 13 residues. CDR1 and CDR2 (germline): DFQATT, SNEGSKA (reference sequence). V was trimmed by 5 bases and J by 0 bases, leaving 9 bases between them.

CDR3 nucleotides: TGCAGCGTTGGGGGGCGCGACTATGGCTACACCTTC. This encodes CSVGGRDYGYTF. The V call is TRBV29-1, the J call TRBJ1-2; D may be TRBD1 (6 bases). The CDR3 spans 12 residues. The V and J ends lost 4 bases and 3 bases respectively, with 9 bases between them. Per the germline V gene, CDR1 is SQVTM and CDR2 is ANQGSEA.

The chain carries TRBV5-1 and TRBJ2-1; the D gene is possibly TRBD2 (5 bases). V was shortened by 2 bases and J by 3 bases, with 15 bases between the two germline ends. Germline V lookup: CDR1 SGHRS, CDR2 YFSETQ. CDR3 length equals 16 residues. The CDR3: CASSFGETTNYNEQFF. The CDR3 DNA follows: TGCGCCAGCAGCTTTGGTGAGACTACCAACTACAATGAGCAGTTCTTC.

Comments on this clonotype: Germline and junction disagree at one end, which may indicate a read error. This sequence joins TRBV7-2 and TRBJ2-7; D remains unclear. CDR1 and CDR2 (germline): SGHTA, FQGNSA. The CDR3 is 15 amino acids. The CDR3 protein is CASSYRAASSYERYF. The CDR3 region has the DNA TGTGCCAGCAGCTACCGGGCGGCGAGCTCCTACGAGCGGTACTTC.

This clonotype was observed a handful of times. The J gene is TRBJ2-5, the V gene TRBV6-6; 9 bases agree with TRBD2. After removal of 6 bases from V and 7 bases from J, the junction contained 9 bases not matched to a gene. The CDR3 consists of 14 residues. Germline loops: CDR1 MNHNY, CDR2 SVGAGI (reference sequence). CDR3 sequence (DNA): TGTGCCAGCAGCCGACTAGCGGAAGGGGGGACCCAGTACTTC. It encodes CASSRLAEGGTQYF.

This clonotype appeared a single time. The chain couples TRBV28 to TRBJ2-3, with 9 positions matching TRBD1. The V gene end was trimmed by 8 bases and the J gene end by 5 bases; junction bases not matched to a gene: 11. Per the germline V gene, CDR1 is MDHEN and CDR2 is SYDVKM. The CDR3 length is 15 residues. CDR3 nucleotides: TGTGCCAGCTATGCCGGGGACAGGGTTTTAGATACGCAGTATTTT. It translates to CASYAGDRVLDTQYF.

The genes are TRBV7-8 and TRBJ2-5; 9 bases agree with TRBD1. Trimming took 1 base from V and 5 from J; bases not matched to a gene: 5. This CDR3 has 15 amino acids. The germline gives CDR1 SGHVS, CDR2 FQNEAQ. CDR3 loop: CASSLVPGQGETQYF. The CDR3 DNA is TGTGCCAGCAGCTTAGTTCCCGGACAGGGGGAGACCCAGTACTTC.